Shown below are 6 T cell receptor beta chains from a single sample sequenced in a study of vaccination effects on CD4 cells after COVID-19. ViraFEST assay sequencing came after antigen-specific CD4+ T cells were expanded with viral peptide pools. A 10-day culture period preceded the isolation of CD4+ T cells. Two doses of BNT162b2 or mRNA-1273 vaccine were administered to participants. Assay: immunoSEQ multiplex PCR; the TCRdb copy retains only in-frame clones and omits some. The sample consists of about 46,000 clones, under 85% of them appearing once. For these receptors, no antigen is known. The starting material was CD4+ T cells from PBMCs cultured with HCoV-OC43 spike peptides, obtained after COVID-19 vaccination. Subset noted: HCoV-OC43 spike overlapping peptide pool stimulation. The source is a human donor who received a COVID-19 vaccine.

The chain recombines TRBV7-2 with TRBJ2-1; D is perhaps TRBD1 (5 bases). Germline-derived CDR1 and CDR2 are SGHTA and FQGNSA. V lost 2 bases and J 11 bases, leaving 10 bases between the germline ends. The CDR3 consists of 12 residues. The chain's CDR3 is CASSLSRQKQFF. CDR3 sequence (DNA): TGTGCCAGCAGCTTATCGCGACAGAAGCAGTTCTTC.

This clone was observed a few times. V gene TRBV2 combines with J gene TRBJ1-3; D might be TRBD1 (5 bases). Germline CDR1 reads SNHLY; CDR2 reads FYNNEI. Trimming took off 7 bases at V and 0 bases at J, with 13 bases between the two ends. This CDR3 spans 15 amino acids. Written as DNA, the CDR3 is TGTGCCAGCACTACAGGAGGGGCCTCTGGAAACACCATATATTTT. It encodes CASTTGGASGNTIYF.

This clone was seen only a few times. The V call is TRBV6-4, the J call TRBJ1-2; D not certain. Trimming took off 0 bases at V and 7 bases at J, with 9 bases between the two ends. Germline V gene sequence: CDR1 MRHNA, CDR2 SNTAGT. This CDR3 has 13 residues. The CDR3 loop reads CASSDSAEGGYTF. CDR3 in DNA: TGTGCCAGCAGTGACTCGGCAGAAGGTGGCTACACCTTC.

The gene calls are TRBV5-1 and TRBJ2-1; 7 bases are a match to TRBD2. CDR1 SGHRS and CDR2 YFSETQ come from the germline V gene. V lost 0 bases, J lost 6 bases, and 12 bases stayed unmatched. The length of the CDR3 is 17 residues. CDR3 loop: CASSLGLSGIGPNEQFF. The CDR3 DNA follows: TGCGCCAGCAGCTTGGGGTTGAGCGGGATCGGCCCCAATGAGCAGTTCTTC.

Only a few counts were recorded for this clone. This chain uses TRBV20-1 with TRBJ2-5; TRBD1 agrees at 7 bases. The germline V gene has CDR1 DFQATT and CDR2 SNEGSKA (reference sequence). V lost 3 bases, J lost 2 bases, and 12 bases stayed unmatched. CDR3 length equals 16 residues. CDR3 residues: CSASAPGQYPQETQYF. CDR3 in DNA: TGCAGTGCTAGTGCACCGGGACAGTACCCGCAAGAGACCCAGTACTTC.

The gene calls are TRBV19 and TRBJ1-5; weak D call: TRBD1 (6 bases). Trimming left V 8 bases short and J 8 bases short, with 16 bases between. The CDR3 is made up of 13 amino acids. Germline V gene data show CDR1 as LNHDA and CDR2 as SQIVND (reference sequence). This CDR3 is CASARSRGEPQHF. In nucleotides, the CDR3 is TGTGCCAGTGCAAGGAGCAGGGGAGAGCCCCAGCATTTT.